This TCR beta chain was sequenced for a study of cytomegalovirus exposure and HLA in healthy donors. The PCR used 60 Vbeta and 13 Jbeta primers. Only in-frame clones appear in the TCRdb table, and some are missing; sequencing was by immunoSEQ multiplex PCR. The table lists 150,000 or so clones, roughly three quarters of them singletons. The germline V gene has CDR1 LGHNA and CDR2 YSLEER. The CDR3 is 16 amino acids. Trimming cost V 3 bases and J 2 bases; bases outside gene matches: 3. This receptor was taken from a woman aged 40 to 50 in good health and CMV-seronegative. The chain is built from TRBV4-3 and TRBJ1-6; 8 nucleotides match TRBD1. The sample consisted of PBMCs. As DNA, the CDR3 is TGCGCCAGCAGCCAGTCCAGGGGGCCCTATAATTCACCCCTCCACTTT. Its translation is CASSQSRGPYNSPLHF.